Listed below are T cell receptor beta chains from one sample, sequenced in a study of cytomegalovirus exposure and HLA in healthy donors. Data came from immunoSEQ multiplex PCR; TCRdb stores just in-frame clones and leaves some out. Altogether some 65,000 clones are present, around 68% being singletons, with the ten largest covering roughly 11%. The sequenced sample consisted of PBMCs. Receptors were obtained from a woman between 25 and 40 years old in good health and CMV-seronegative. Each CDR3 is given without its conserved first and last residue. D genes are given only for firm matches.

d_gene	j_gene	v_gene	CDR3aa
-	TRBJ1-1	TRBV7-9	ASSSRVDRFKAEAF
-	TRBJ2-5	TRBV6-5	ASSSGKLGQETQY
TRBD2	TRBJ2-1	TRBV6-4	ASSEGERGGYNEQF
TRBD1	TRBJ2-7	TRBV7-6	ASSLTGTGPLEQY
-	TRBJ2-5	TRBV4-2	ASSRDLQETQY
-	TRBJ1-2	TRBV28	ASSLEGNYGYT
-	TRBJ2-3	TRBV7-2	ASSLTRDTQY
-	TRBJ2-1	TRBV10-3	ASRGDFGDNEQF
TRBD1	TRBJ2-7	TRBV5-6	ASSRPGQLDYEQY
TRBD2	TRBJ2-3	TRBV7-3	ASSFGTSGASDTQY
-	TRBJ1-6	TRBV6-1	ANQLDRSSPLH
-	TRBJ1-6	TRBV27	ASRSRGSYNSPLH
TRBD1	TRBJ1-4	TRBV6-5	ASSPPGQYNEKLF
-	TRBJ1-1	TRBV30	AWSGWQGGRWSNGAF
-	TRBJ1-3	TRBV18	ASSPSGSSGNTIY
-	TRBJ1-2	TRBV30	ACSTNYGYT
-	TRBJ1-1	TRBV5-1	ASSVRGTEAF
TRBD1	TRBJ1-4	TRBV10-3	AISGGQGADNEKLF
TRBD1	TRBJ1-2	TRBV7-9	ASSSTWDSPKGYT
TRBD1	TRBJ1-1	TRBV6-1	ASSPGTGPTEAF
TRBD2	TRBJ2-1	TRBV5-1	ASSFISGGAYNEQF
-	TRBJ1-4	TRBV4-1	ASTQGEGGEKLF
TRBD2	TRBJ2-3	TRBV5-1	ASGTSGGAQDTQY